This T cell receptor (beta chain) was identified in a study of T-cell memory formation after mild COVID-19. One entry per CDR3 protein results from TCRdb running MiXCR on the 5' RACE reads. The table lists about 280,000 distinct CDR3 sequences, around 8% of them singletons, with about 22% in the top ten. The CDR3 covers 16 residues. The ends were cut back, 1 base at V and 0 bases at J, with 9 bases in the middle. V and J are TRBV12-3 or TRBV12-4 and TRBJ2-2; D is unclear. Input material: PBMCs or a T cell subset sorted from them (not recorded which). The clonotype originates from a man aged 18 to 35 who had mild COVID-19 (a few samples of this study predate the infection). Cell type and time point are not known. CDR3 nucleotide sequence: TGTGCCAGCAGTTTAGGGATTCTCGCGAACACCGGGGAGCTGTTTTTT. It yields the protein CASSLGILANTGELFF.